This paragraph covers one T cell receptor beta chain sequence. The antigen remains undetermined. The data are from a study of T cells in narcolepsy. Assay: immunoSEQ multiplex PCR; the TCRdb copy retains only in-frame clones and omits some. This sample has some 30,000 clones, with about 90% found just once. Notes on the study in general: No autoreactive T cell clone sequences appeared in some memory CD4+ repertoires. Reportedly, autoreactive clonotypes were serially detected in patients' blood but not controls'. Same-patient CSF and blood CD4+ T cell clonotypes included HCRT-specific and TRIB2-specific autoreactive ones.

Germline V CDR1 and CDR2: SQVTM, ANQGSEA. Trimming cost V 6 bases and J 2 bases, with 8 bases left between them. This CDR3 is 12 amino acids long. The chain employs TRBV29-1 and TRBJ2-1; D possibly matches TRBD1 or TRBD2 (5 bases each). This TCR derives from a human donor in good health. Sequenced: memory (CD45RA-) CD4+ T cells from blood. The CDR3 reads CSVGTAYNEQFF. CDR3 in DNA: TGCAGCGTGGGGACGGCCTACAATGAGCAGTTCTTC.